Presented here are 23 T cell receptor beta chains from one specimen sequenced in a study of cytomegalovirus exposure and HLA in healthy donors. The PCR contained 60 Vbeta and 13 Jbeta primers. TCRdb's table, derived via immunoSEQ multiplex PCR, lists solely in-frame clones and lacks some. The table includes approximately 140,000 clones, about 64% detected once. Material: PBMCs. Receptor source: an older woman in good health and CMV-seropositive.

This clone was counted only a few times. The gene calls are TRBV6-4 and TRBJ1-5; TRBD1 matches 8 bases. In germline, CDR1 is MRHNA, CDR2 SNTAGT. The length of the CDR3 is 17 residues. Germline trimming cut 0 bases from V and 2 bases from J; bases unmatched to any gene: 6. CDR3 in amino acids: CASSDSDRGRCNQPQHF. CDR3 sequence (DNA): TGTGCCAGCAGTGACTCCGACAGGGGTAGATGCAATCAGCCCCAGCATTTT.

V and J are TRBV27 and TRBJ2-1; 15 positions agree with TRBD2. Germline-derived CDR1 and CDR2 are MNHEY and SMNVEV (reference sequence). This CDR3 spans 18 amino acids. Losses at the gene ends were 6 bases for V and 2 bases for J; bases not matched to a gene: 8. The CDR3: CASSEGLAGGRPYNEQFF. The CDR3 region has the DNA TGTGCCAGCAGCGAGGGACTAGCGGGGGGCCGTCCCTACAATGAGCAGTTCTTC.

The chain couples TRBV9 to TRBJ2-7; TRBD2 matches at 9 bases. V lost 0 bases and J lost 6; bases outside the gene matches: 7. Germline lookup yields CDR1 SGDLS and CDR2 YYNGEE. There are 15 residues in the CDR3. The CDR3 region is CASSVGGGRAGEQYF. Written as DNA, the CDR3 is TGTGCCAGCAGCGTAGGAGGCGGGAGGGCCGGCGAGCAGTACTTC.

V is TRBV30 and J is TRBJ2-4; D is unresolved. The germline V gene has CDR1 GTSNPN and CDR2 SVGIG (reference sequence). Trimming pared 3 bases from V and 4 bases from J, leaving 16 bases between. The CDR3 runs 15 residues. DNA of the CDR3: TGTGCCTGGAGGGGCCCAACCGTACAAAAAAACATTCAGTACTTC. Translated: CAWRGPTVQKNIQYF.

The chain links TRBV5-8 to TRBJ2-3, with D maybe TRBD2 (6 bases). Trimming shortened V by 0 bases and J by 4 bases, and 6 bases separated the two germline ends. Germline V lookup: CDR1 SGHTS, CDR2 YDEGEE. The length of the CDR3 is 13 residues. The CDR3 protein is CASSLGGADTQYF. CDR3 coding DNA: TGTGCCAGCAGCTTGGGCGGGGCAGATACGCAGTATTTT.

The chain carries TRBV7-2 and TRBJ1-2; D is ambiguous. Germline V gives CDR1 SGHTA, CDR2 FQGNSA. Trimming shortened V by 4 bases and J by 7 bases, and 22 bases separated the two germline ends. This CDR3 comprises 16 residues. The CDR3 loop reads CASSSSGRSDFGGYTF. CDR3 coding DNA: TGTGCCAGCAGCTCTAGCGGACGTTCGGATTTCGGTGGCTACACCTTC.

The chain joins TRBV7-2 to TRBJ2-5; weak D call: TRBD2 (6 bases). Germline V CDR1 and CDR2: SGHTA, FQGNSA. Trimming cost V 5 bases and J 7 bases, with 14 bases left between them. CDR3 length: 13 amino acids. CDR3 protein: CASSDSRRGTQYF. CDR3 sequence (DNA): TGTGCCAGCAGCGACTCACGGAGGGGGACCCAGTACTTC.

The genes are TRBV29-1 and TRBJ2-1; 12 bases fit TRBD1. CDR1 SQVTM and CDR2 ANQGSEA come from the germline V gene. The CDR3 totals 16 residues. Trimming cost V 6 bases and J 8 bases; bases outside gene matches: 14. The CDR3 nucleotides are TGCAGCGTGACCGGGTTAGGGGACAGGGGGCTTGATGAGCAGTTCTTC. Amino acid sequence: CSVTGLGDRGLDEQFF.

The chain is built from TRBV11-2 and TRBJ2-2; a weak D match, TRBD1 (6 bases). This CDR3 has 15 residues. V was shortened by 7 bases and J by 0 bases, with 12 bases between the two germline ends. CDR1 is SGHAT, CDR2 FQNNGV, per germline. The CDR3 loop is CASNVQGANTGELFF. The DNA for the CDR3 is TGTGCCAGCAACGTACAGGGCGCGAACACCGGGGAGCTGTTTTTT.

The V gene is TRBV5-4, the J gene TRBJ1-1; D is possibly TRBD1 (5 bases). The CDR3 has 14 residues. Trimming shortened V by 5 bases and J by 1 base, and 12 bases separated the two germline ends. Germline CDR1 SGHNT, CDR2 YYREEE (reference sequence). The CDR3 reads CASSRETENTEAFF. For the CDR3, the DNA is TGTGCCAGCAGTCGAGAGACAGAGAACACTGAAGCTTTCTTT. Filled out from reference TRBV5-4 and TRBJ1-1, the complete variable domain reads ETGVTQSPTHLIKTRGQQVTLRCSSQSGHNTVSWYQQALGQGPQFIFQYYREEENGRGNFPPRFSGLQFPNYSSELNVNALELDDSALYLCASSRETENTEAFFGQGTRLTVV.

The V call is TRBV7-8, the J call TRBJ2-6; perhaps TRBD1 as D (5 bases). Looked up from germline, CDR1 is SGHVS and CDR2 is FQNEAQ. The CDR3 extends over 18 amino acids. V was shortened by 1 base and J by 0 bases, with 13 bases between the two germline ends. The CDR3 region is CASSLVQGYYSGANVLTF. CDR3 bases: TGTGCCAGCAGCTTAGTTCAGGGTTATTACTCTGGGGCCAACGTCCTGACTTTC.

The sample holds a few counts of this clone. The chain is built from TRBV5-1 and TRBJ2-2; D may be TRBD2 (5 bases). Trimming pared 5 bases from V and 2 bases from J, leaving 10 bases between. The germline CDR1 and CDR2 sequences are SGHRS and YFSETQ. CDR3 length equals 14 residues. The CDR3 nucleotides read TGCGCCAGCAGGCCGACTACTAACACCGGGGAGCTGTTTTTT. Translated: CASRPTTNTGELFF.

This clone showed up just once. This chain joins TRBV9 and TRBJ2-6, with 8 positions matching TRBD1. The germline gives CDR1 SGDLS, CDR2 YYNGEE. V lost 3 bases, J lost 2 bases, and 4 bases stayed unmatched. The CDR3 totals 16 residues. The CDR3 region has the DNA TGTGCCAGCAGCGACCCGACAGGGGCTGGGGCCAACGTCCTGACTTTC. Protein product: CASSDPTGAGANVLTF.

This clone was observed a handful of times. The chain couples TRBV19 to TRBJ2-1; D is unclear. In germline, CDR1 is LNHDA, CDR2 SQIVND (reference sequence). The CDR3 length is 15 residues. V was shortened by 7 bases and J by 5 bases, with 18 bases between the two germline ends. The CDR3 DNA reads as TGTGCCAGTACCCCTAGAGGCGGAGCCGACAATGAGCAGTTCTTC. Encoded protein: CASTPRGGADNEQFF.

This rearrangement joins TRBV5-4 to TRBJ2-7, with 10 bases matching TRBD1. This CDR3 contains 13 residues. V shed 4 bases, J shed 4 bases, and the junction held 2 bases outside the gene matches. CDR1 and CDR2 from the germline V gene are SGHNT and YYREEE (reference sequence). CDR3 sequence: CASSGDRGYEQYF. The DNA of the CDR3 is TGTGCCAGCAGCGGGGACAGGGGTTACGAGCAGTACTTC.

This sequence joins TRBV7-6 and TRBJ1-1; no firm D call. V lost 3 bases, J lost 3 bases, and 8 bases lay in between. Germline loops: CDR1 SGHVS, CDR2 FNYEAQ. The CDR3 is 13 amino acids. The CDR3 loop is CASSLTGDTEAFF. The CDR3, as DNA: TGTGCCAGCAGCTTGACGGGTGACACTGAAGCTTTCTTT. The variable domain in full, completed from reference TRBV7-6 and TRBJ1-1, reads GAGVSQSPRYKVTKRGQDVALRCDPISGHVSLYWYRQALGQGPEFLTYFNYEAQQDKSGLPNDRFSAERPEGSISTLTIQRTEQRDSAMYRCASSLTGDTEAFFGQGTRLTVV.

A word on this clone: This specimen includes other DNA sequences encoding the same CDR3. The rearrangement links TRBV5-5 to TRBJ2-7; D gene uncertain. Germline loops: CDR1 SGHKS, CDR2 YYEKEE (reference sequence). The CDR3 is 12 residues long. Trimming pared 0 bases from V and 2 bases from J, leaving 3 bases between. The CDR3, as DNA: TGTGCCAGCAGCTTGGCTACCTACGAGCAGTACTTC. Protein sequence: CASSLATYEQYF.

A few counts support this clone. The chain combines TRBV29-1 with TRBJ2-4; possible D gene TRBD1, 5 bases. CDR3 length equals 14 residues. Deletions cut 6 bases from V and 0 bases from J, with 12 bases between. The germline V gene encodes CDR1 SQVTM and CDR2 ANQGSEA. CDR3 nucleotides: TGCAGCGTCCCAGACAGTTTAGCCAAAAACATTCAGTACTTC. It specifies CSVPDSLAKNIQYF. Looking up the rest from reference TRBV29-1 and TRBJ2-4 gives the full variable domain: SAVISQKPSRDICQRGTSLTIQCQVDSQVTMMFWYRQQPGQSLTLIATANQGSEATYESGFVIDKFPISRPNLTFSTLTVSNMSPEDSSIYLCSVPDSLAKNIQYFGAGTRLSVL.

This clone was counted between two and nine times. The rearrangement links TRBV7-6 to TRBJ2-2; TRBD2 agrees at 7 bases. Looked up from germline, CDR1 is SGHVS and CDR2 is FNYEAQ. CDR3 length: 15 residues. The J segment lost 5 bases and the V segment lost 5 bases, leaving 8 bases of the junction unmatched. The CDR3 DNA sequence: TGTGCCAGCAGCCCGCGCCAGGGAGGGACCGGGGAGCTGTTTTTT. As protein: CASSPRQGGTGELFF.

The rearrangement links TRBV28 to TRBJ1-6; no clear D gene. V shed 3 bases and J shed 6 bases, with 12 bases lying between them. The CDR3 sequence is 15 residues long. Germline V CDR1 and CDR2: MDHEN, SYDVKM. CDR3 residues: CASSFQARANSPLHF. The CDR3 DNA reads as TGTGCCAGCAGTTTTCAAGCGCGAGCTAATTCACCCCTCCACTTT.

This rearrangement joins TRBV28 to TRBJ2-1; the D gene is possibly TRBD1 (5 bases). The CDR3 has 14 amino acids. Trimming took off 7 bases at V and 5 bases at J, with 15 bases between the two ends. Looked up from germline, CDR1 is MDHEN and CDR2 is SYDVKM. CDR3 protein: CASTSGLGDNEQFF. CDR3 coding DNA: TGTGCCAGCACCTCCGGGCTAGGGGACAATGAGCAGTTCTTC.

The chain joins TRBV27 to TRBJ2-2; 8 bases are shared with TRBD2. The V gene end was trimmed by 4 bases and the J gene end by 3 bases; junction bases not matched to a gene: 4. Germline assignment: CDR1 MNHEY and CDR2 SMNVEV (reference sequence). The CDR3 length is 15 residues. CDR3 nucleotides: TGTGCCAGCAGTTCCTTAGCGGGACACACCGGGGAGCTGTTTTTT. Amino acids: CASSSLAGHTGELFF.

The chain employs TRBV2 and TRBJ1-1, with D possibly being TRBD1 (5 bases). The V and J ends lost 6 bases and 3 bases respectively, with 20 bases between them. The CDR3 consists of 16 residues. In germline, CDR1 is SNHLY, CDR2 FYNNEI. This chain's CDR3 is CASSSTGRVGDTEAFF. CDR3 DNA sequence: TGTGCCAGCAGCTCAACCGGTAGGGTAGGGGACACTGAAGCTTTCTTT.